Described below is a single T cell receptor beta chain sequence and its context. This sample is drawn from a study of tumor-infiltrating lymphocytes in oesophageal squamous cell carcinoma. TCRdb reanalysed the PCR reads using MiXCR and keeps one entry per CDR3 protein. The data contain over 13,000 distinct CDR3 sequences, roughly 49% of them singletons. The CDR3 runs to 13 residues. Germline CDR1 SEHNR, CDR2 FQNEAQ (reference sequence). Input material: esophageal tumor tissue. This TCR derives from a male donor with esophageal squamous cell carcinoma. The gene calls are TRBV7-9 and TRBJ2-4; unclear D gene. Judging by the DNA end, TRBJ2-1 fits better; the J call may be wrong. CDR3 protein: CASSPSRSNEQFF. Here the CDR3 DNA reads TGTGCCAGCAGCCCTTCACGGAGCAATGAGCAGTTCTTC.